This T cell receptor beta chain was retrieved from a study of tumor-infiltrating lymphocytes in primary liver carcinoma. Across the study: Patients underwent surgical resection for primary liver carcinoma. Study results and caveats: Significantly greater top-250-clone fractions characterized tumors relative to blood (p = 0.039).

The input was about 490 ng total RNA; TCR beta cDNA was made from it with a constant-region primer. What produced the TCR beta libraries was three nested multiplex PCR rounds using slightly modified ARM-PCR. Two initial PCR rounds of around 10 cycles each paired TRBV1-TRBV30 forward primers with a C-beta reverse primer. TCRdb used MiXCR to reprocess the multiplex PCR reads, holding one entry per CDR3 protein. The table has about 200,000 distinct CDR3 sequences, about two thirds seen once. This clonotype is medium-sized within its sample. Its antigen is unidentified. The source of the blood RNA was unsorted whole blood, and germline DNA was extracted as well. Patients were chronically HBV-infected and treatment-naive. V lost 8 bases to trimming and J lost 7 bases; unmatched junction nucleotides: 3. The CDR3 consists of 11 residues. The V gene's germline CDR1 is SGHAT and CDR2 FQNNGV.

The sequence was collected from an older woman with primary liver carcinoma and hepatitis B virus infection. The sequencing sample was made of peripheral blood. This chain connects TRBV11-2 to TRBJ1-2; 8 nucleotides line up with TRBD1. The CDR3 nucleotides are TGTGCCAGCGGAACAGGGGGTGGCTACACCTTC. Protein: CASGTGGGYTF.